The rows below give T cell receptor beta chains drawn from one sample of a study of blood T cell repertoires in COVID-19. Clones were sequenced by immunoSEQ multiplex PCR, and TCRdb holds only the in-frame ones, with some missing. The sample records about 240,000 clones, around 87% being singletons. Input material: PBMCs or T cells enriched from blood (not recorded which). The receptors shown here come from a woman between 40 and 50 years old with acute COVID-19. The conserved cysteine and the conserved F or W are not part of the CDR3 here.

v_gene	j_gene	CDR3aa
TRBV5-1	TRBJ2-3	ASSIGQASTDTQY
TRBV10-3	TRBJ2-5	AISETSLQETQY
TRBV10-2	TRBJ2-1	ASSESRLAGIVNEQF
TRBV2	TRBJ2-1	ASRRQSSYNEQF
TRBV27	TRBJ2-7	ASSLTLAAYEQY
TRBV19	TRBJ2-5	ASSIPNRDRGVVGYQETQY
TRBV10-1	TRBJ1-5	ASSESGQGELRNQPQH
TRBV23-1	TRBJ1-2	ASSQPGQGFPNYGYT
TRBV7-3	TRBJ1-1	ASSPEGQHFSNTEAF
TRBV24-1	TRBJ2-1	ATSDAASGSNEQF
TRBV15	TRBJ2-7	ATSRDKAGTYEQY
TRBV11-3	TRBJ2-3	ASSLVPSGSTQY
TRBV25-1	TRBJ1-2	ASSESGRAYYGYT
TRBV5-5	TRBJ1-2	ASSLQQGNYGYT
TRBV19	TRBJ2-1	ATADRASYNEQF
TRBV9	TRBJ2-1	ASSSGLDLQNEQF
TRBV9	TRBJ2-1	ASSALGSSYNEQF
TRBV9	TRBJ2-3	ASSAALAGVDTQY
TRBV10-3	TRBJ2-7	AIRGDISRTSGIYEQY
TRBV10-3	TRBJ2-3	AISYTTEIPSDTQY
TRBV6-5	TRBJ1-2	ASSYSSRQSKDGYT
TRBV19	TRBJ1-5	ASSIEATGGGSQPQH
TRBV13	TRBJ2-5	ASSLGQQETQY
TRBV5-1	TRBJ1-4	ASSPILGGTNEKLF
TRBV9	TRBJ1-3	ASSVEEGSSGNTIY
TRBV9	TRBJ2-7	ASSVAPSGTYEQY
TRBV27	TRBJ2-7	ASRRRTGYEQY
TRBV18	TRBJ1-1	ASSPWRMNTEAF
TRBV7-8	TRBJ2-1	ASSPPGLPSYNEQF
TRBV28	TRBJ2-2	ATPGSGAGELF
TRBV14	TRBJ2-1	ASSQWDSFSSYNEQF
TRBV2	TRBJ2-5	ASSSDRGQETQY
TRBV19	TRBJ2-3	ASSMLAGGASTDTQY
TRBV6-5	TRBJ2-1	ASSYSRGNNEQF
TRBV3-1/TRBV3-2	TRBJ2-7	ASSQGVQGYEQY
TRBV24-1	TRBJ2-7	ATSDSGTGSYEQY
TRBV12-3/TRBV12-4	TRBJ1-5	ASSQRTVQPQH
TRBV15	TRBJ1-6	ATSRDLDRGYNSPLH
TRBV6-2/TRBV6-3	TRBJ2-2	ASSYPGQGDTGELF
TRBV6-5	TRBJ2-7	ASSYQDKPYEQY
TRBV14	TRBJ2-1	ASSQNPGLAGINEQF
TRBV5-4	TRBJ1-2	ASSPLPWANYGYT
TRBV27	TRBJ2-2	ASTPQGGRRTGELF
TRBV19	TRBJ1-4	ASSEQSTANEKLF